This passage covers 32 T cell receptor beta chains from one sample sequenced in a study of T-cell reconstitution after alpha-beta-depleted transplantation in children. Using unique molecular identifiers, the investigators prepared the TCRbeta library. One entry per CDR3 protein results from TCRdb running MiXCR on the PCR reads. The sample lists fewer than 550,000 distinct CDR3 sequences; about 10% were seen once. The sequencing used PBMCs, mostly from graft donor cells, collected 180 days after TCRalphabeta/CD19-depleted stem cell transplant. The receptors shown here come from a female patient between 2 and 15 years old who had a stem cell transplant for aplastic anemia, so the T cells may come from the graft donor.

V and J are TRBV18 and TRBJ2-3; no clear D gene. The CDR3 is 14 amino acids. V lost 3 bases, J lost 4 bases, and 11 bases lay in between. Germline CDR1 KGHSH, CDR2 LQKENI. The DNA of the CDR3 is TGTGCCAGCTCACCTGTCCGGGCTTCAGATACGCAGTATTTT. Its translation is CASSPVRASDTQYF.

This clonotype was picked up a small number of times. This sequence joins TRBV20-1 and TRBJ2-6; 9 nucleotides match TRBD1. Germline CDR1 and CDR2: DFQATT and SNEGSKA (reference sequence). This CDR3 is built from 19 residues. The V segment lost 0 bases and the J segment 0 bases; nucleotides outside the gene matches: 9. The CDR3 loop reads CSARDPFWTGVSGANVLTF. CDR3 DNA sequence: TGCAGTGCTAGAGATCCTTTCTGGACAGGGGTCTCTGGGGCCAACGTCCTGACTTTC.

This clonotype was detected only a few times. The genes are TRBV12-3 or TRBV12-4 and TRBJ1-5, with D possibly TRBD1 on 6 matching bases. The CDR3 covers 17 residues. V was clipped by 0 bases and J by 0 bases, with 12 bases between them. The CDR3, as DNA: TGTGCCAGCAGTTTAGCGGGACACCTTTATAGCAATCAGCCCCAGCATTTT. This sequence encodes CASSLAGHLYSNQPQHF.

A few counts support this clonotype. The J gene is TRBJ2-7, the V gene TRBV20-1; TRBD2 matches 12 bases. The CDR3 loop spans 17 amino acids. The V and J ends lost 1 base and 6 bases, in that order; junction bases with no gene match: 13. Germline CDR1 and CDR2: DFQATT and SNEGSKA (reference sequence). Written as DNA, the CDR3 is TGCAGTGCTAGAGGCCCCAGACTAGCGGGAGTTCGGTCCGAGCAGTACGTC. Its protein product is CSARGPRLAGVRSEQYV.

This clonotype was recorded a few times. CDR3 DNA: TGTGCCAGCAGCCCTCCCCACCACGAGCAGTACTTC. Protein sequence: CASSPPHHEQYF. The J gene is TRBJ2-7, the V gene TRBV27; D call uncertain. V was pared by 6 bases and J by 5 bases, with 11 bases between. The CDR3 contains 12 residues. Germline CDR1 is MNHEY and CDR2 is SMNVEV (reference sequence).

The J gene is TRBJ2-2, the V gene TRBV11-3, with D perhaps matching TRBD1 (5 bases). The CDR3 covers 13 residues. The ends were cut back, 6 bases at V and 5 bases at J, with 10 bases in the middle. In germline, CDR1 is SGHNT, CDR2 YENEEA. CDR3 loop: CASSRTSTGELFF. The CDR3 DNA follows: TGTGCCAGCAGTCGGACATCGACCGGGGAGCTGTTTTTT.

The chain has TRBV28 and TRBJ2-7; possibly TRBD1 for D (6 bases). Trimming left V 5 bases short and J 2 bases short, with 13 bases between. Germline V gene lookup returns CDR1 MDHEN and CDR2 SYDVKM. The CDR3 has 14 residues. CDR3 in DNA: TGTGCCAGCAGTGTGCAGGGGAGAGCCTACGAGCAGTACTTC. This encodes CASSVQGRAYEQYF. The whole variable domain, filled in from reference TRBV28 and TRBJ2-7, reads DVKVTQSSRYLVKRTGEKVFLECVQDMDHENMFWYRQDPGLGLRLIYFSYDVKMKEKGDIPEGYSVSREKKERFSLILESASTNQTSMYLCASSVQGRAYEQYFGPGTRLTVT.

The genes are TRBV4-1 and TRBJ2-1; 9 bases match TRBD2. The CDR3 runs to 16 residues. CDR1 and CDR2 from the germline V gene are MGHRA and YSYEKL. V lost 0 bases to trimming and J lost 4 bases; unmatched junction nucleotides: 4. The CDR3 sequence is CASSQDTSGPYNEQFF. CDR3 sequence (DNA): TGCGCCAGCAGCCAAGACACTAGCGGGCCGTACAATGAGCAGTTCTTC.

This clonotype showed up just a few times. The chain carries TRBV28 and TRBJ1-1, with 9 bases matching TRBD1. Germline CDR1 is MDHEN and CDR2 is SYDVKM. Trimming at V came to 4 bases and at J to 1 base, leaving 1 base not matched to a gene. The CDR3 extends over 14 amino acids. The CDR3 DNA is TGTGCCAGCAGTTGGGGACAGGGGAACACTGAAGCTTTCTTT. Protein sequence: CASSWGQGNTEAFF.

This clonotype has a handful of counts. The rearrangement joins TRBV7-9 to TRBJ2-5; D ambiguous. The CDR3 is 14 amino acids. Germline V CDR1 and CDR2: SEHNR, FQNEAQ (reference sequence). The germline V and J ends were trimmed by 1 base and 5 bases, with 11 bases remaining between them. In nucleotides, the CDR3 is TGTGCCAGCAGCTTAGTACCCCCCGGGGAGACCCAGTACTTC. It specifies CASSLVPPGETQYF.

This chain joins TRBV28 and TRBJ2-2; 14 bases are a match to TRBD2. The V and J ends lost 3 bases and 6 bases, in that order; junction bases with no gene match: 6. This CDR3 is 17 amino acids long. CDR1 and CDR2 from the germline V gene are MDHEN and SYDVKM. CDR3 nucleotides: TGTGCCAGCAGTTTTTGGGGACTAGCGGGAGTAGCCGGGGAGCTGTTTTTT. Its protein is CASSFWGLAGVAGELFF.

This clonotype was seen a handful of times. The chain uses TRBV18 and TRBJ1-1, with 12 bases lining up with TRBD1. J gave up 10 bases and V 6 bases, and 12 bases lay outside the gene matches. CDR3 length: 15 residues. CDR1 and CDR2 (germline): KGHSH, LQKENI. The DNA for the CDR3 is TGTGCCAGCTCCCCGAAACCGGGACAGGGGGCTGCAGCTTTCTTT. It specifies CASSPKPGQGAAAFF.

The CDR3 loop is CASSPEGYGYTF. The CDR3 coding sequence is TGTGCCAGCAGTCCTGAGGGCTATGGCTACACCTTC. V usage is TRBV2 and J usage is TRBJ1-2, with D hard to call. CDR1 and CDR2 from the germline V gene are SNHLY and FYNNEI. Between the trimmed V and J ends, which lost 5 bases and 4 bases, there was a span of 8 bases. The CDR3 runs to 12 residues.

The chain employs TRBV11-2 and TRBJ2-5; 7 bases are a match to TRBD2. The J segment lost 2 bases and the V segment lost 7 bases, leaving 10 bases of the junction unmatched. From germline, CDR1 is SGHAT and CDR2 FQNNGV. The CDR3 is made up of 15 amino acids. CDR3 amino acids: CASIKSSGLQETQYF. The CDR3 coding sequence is TGTGCCAGCATCAAATCTAGCGGTCTACAAGAGACCCAGTACTTC. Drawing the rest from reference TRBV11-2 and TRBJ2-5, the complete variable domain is EAGVAQSPRYKIIEKRQSVAFWCNPISGHATLYWYQQILGQGPKLLIQFQNNGVVDDSQLPKDRFSAERLKGVDSTLKIQPAKLEDSAVYLCASIKSSGLQETQYFGPGTRLLVL.

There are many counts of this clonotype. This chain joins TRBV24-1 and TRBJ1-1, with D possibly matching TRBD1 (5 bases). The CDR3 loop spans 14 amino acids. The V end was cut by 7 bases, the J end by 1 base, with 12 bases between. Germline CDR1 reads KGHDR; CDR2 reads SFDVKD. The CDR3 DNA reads TGTGCCACCAGAGCTCAGGGACCGAACACTGAAGCTTTCTTT. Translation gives CATRAQGPNTEAFF.

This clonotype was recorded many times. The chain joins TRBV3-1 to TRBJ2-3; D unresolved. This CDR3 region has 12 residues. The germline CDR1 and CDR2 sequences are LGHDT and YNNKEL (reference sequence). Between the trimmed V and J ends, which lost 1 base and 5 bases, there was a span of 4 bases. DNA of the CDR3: TGTGCCAGCAGCCAAGTGGAAGATACGCAGTATTTT. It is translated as CASSQVEDTQYF.

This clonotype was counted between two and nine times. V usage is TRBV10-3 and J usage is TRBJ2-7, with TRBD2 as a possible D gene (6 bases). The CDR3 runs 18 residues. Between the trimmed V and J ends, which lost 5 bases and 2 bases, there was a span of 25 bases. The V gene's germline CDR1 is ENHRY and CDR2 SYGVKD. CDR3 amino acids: CAISRDSGASTGAYEQYF. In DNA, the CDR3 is TGTGCCATCAGTAGGGATTCGGGAGCTAGTACGGGAGCCTACGAGCAGTACTTC.

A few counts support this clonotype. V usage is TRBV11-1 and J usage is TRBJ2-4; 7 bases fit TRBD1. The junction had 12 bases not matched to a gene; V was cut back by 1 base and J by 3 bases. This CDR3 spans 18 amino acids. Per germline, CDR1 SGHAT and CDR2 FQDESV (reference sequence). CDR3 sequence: CASSLVVGGTVDKNIQYF. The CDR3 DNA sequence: TGTGCCAGCAGCTTAGTTGTAGGGGGCACCGTGGACAAAAACATTCAGTACTTC.

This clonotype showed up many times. CDR3 sequence (DNA): TGTGCCAGCAGTTTAACGGGTCTAGGGACTAGCGGCTACGAGCAGTACTTC. Its protein is CASSLTGLGTSGYEQYF. The chain uses TRBV28 and TRBJ2-7, with 11 bases matching TRBD2. Unmatched junction bases numbered 9, after V lost 2 bases and J lost 3 bases. CDR3 size: 17 residues. Looked up from germline, CDR1 is MDHEN and CDR2 is SYDVKM. Drawing the rest from reference TRBV28 and TRBJ2-7, the complete variable domain is DVKVTQSSRYLVKRTGEKVFLECVQDMDHENMFWYRQDPGLGLRLIYFSYDVKMKEKGDIPEGYSVSREKKERFSLILESASTNQTSMYLCASSLTGLGTSGYEQYFGPGTRLTVT.

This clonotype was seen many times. The chain's CDR3 is CSARATSADGVDTQYF. The CDR3 DNA reads as TGCAGTGCTAGAGCGACTAGCGCGGACGGGGTAGATACGCAGTATTTT. The V call is TRBV20-1, the J call TRBJ2-3, with 8 positions matching TRBD2. Trimming cost V 1 base and J 5 bases; bases outside gene matches: 11. CDR3 length: 16 amino acids. In germline, CDR1 is DFQATT, CDR2 SNEGSKA (reference sequence).

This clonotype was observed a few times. CDR3 residues: CATSDRLSGQPQHF. The CDR3 DNA sequence: TGTGCCACCAGTGATCGACTTTCAGGGCAGCCCCAGCATTTT. The chain has TRBV24-1 and TRBJ1-5; maybe TRBD1 (5 bases). V was pared by 3 bases and J by 7 bases, with 12 bases between. The CDR3 loop spans 14 amino acids. Germline loops: CDR1 KGHDR, CDR2 SFDVKD.

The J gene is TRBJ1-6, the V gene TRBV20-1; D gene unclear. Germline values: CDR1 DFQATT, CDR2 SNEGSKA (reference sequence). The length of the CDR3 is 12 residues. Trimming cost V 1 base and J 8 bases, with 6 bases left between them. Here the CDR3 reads CSARGDHSPLHF. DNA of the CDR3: TGCAGTGCTAGAGGTGATCATTCACCCCTCCACTTT.

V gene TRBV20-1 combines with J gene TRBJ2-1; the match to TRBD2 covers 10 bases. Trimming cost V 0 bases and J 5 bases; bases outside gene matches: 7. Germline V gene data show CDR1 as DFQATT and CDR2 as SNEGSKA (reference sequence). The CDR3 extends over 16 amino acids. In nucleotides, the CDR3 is TGCAGTGCTAGAGATCGCGGGACTAGCGAACACAATGAGCAGTTCTTC. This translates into CSARDRGTSEHNEQFF.

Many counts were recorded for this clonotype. Here the CDR3 reads CASSQDRRQPQHF. The DNA of the CDR3 is TGCGCCAGCAGCCAAGATCGGCGGCAGCCCCAGCATTTT. This chain uses TRBV4-1 with TRBJ1-5, with unresolved D. Per germline, CDR1 MGHRA and CDR2 YSYEKL. This CDR3 comprises 13 residues. V was shortened by 0 bases and J by 7 bases, with 7 bases between the two germline ends.

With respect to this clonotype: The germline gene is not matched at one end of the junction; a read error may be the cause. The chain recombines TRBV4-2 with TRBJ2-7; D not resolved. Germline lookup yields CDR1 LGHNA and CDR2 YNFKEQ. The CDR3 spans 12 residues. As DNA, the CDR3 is TGTGCCAGCAGCTCCATAGGGAACGAACAGTACTTC. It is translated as CASSSIGNEQYF.

The CDR3 region is CASSHPQGNTEAFF. Written as DNA, the CDR3 is TGTGCCAGCAGCCATCCACAGGGTAACACTGAAGCTTTCTTT. The chain couples TRBV4-2 to TRBJ1-1; TRBD1 is a possible D gene (6 bases). In germline, CDR1 is LGHNA, CDR2 YNFKEQ. The V end lost 3 bases, the J end lost 2 bases, and 10 bases lay between the germline ends. The CDR3 length is 14 residues.

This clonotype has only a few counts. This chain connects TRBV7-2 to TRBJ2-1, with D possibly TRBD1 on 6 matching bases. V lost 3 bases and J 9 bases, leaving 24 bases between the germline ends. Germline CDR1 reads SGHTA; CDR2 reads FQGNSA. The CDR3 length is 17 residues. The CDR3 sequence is CASSLVSGHSQLSEQFF. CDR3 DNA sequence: TGTGCCAGCAGCTTGGTCTCGGGACACAGCCAATTAAGTGAGCAGTTCTTC.

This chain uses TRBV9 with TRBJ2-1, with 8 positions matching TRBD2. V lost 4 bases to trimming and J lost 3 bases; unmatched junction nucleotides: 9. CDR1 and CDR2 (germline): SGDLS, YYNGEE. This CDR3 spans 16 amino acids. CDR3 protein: CASSSLIAGGYNEQFF. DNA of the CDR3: TGTGCCAGCAGCTCCCTCATCGCGGGAGGCTACAATGAGCAGTTCTTC. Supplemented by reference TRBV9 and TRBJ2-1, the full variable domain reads DSGVTQTPKHLITATGQRVTLRCSPRSGDLSVYWYQQSLDQGLQFLIQYYNGEERAKGNILERFSAQQFPDLHSELNLSSLELGDSALYFCASSSLIAGGYNEQFFGPGTRLTVL.

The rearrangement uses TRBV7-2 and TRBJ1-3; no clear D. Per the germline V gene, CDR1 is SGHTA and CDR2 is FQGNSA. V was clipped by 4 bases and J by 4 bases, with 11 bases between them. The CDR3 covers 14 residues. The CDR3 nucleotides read TGTGCCAGCAGCTCGGGAACAAGAGGAAACACCATATATTTT. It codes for CASSSGTRGNTIYF.

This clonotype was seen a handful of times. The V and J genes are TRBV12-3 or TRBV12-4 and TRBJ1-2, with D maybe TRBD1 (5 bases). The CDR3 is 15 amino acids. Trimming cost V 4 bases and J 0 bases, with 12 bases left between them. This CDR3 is CASSSWTRANYGYTF. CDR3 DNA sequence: TGTGCCAGCAGTTCCTGGACAAGGGCTAACTATGGCTACACCTTC.

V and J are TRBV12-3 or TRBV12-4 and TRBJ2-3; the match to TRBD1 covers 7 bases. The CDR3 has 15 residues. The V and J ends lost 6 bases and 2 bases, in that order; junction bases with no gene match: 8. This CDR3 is CASSPLGGYTDTQYF. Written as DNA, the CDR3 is TGTGCCAGCAGCCCACTAGGGGGCTACACAGATACGCAGTATTTT.

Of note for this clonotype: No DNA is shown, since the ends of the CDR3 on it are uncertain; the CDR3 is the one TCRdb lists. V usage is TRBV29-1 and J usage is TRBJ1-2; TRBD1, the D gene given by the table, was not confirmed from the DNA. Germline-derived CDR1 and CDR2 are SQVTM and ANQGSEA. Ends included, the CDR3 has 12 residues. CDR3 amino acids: CSATGTDYGCTF.